The subject of this entry is one TCR beta chain. Method: immunoSEQ multiplex PCR; TCRdb's copy keeps in-frame clones and lacks some. The sample carries just over 90,000 clones, roughly 91% recorded once. Trimming cost V 0 bases and J 3 bases; bases outside gene matches: 4. CDR3 length: 16 residues. Germline V lookup: CDR1 LGHNA, CDR2 YSLEER. This specimen comes from a study of T cell changes during pregnancy in multiple sclerosis. The specimen was peripheral blood, collected after pregnancy. The chain combines TRBV4-3 with TRBJ2-1; TRBD2 aligns across 8 bases. The receptor comes from a female donor in good health, enrolled as a control in a pregnancy study. The CDR3 is CASSQDSGGSYNEQFF. The CDR3 DNA is TGCGCCAGCAGCCAAGATTCGGGGGGGAGCTACAATGAGCAGTTCTTC.